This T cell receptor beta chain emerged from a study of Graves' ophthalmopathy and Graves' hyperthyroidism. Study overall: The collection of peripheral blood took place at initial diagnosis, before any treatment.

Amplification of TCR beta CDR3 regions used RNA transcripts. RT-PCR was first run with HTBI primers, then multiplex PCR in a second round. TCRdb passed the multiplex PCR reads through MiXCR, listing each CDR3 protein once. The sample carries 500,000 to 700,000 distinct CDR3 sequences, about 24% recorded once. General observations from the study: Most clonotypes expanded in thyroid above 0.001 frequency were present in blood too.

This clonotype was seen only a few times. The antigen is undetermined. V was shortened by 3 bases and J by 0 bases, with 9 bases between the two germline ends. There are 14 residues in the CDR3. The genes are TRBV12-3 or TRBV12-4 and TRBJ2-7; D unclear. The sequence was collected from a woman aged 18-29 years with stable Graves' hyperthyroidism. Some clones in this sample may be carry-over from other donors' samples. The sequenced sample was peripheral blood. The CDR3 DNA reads TGTGCCAGCAGTTTCCCCAGTAACTCCTACGAGCAGTACTTC. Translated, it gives CASSFPSNSYEQYF.